This passage covers 11 T cell receptor beta chains from one sample sequenced in a study of OX40 agonist ivuxolimab in advanced cancers. Here immunoSEQ multiplex PCR was the method, and the copy in TCRdb shows in-frame clones only, minus some. The sample holds about 81,000 clones, around nine tenths seen once. The source material was CD4+ or CD8+ T cells sorted from blood, sampled in a trial of the OX40 agonist ivuxolimab. Receptors were obtained from an adult with an advanced solid tumor such as melanoma, head and neck, liver or kidney cancer.

For this clone: The sample contains more than one DNA sequence encoding this CDR3. This chain uses TRBV12-5 with TRBJ2-6; D gene ambiguous. The CDR3 runs to 13 residues. The germline V and J ends were trimmed by 6 bases and 1 base, with 4 bases remaining between them. Germline V gene sequence: CDR1 LGHNT, CDR2 FRNRAP. This chain's CDR3 is CASGLSGANVLTF. In DNA, the CDR3 is TGTGCTAGTGGCCTATCTGGGGCCAACGTCCTGACTTTC.

The chain combines TRBV5-3 with TRBJ2-1, with 9 bases aligning to TRBD2. TRBV5-3 is noted as an ORF with a role that remains uncertain. The CDR3 contains 16 residues. The trim removed 1 base at V and 7 bases at J, leaving 9 bases unmatched. CDR3 amino acids: CARSLFGGGARNEQFF. As DNA, the CDR3 is TGTGCCAGAAGCTTGTTCGGCGGGGGGGCCAGGAATGAGCAGTTCTTC.

The V gene is TRBV5-6, the J gene TRBJ2-7; possibly TRBD2 for D (5 bases). The CDR3 is 13 residues long. V lost 7 bases to trimming and J lost 7 bases, with 18 bases between them. Germline assignment: CDR1 SGHDT and CDR2 YYEEEE. The CDR3 DNA reads TGTGCCAGCTCGGTCTTGGGGTCGGGGGAGCAGTACTTC. Amino acids: CASSVLGSGEQYF.

The gene calls are TRBV7-6 and TRBJ1-1, with D hard to call. The length of the CDR3 is 13 residues. The V end was cut by 1 base, the J end by 3 bases, with 6 bases between. The germline V gene has CDR1 SGHVS and CDR2 FNYEAQ. The CDR3: CASSLDTYTEAFF. In nucleotides, the CDR3 is TGTGCCAGCAGCTTAGATACATACACTGAAGCTTTCTTT.

This rearrangement joins TRBV10-3 to TRBJ2-7; TRBD1 matches at 9 bases. The CDR3 contains 14 residues. With 10 bases clipped from V and 1 base from J, the junction kept 8 bases outside the gene matches. Germline V gene lookup returns CDR1 ENHRY and CDR2 SYGVKD. CDR3 coding DNA: TGTGCCACCCGGCCCGGGACAGGGTCCTACGAGCAGTACTTC. This gives the protein CATRPGTGSYEQYF.

The V call is TRBV5-4, the J call TRBJ1-1, with 9 bases lining up with TRBD1. CDR3 length equals 14 residues. V was clipped by 5 bases and J by 3 bases; unmatched bases: 5. Looked up from germline, CDR1 is SGHNT and CDR2 is YYREEE (reference sequence). DNA of the CDR3: TGTGCCAGCAGACAAGACAGGGGGGACACTGAAGCTTTCTTT. Translated, it gives CASRQDRGDTEAFF.

The rearrangement uses TRBV4-2 and TRBJ1-2; 7 bases line up with TRBD1. The ends lost 1 base at V and 7 bases at J; junction bases unmatched: 9. The CDR3 spans 15 residues. The germline gives CDR1 LGHNA, CDR2 YNFKEQ. The CDR3 is CASSQVKGGSVGYTF. In DNA form, the CDR3 reads TGTGCCAGCAGCCAAGTGAAAGGGGGCTCGGTTGGCTACACCTTC.

The chain has TRBV29-1 and TRBJ2-5, with D tentatively TRBD2 (6 bases). The CDR3 sequence is 14 residues long. V was pared by 4 bases and J by 5 bases, with 17 bases between. CDR1 is SQVTM and CDR2 is ANQGSEA in the germline V gene. The CDR3 DNA reads TGCAGCGTTGGTCCTGGAGGAGGGGTTGAGACCCAGTACTTC. Its protein product is CSVGPGGGVETQYF.

The V gene is TRBV6-6, the J gene TRBJ1-1; no firm D call. This CDR3 has 12 residues. Trimming left V 5 bases short and J 7 bases short, with 11 bases between. Germline V gives CDR1 MNHNY, CDR2 SVGAGI (reference sequence). CDR3 loop: CASSGHTDEAFF. In DNA form, the CDR3 reads TGTGCCAGCAGTGGCCACACCGATGAAGCTTTCTTT.

V gene TRBV4-1 combines with J gene TRBJ1-5; 7 bases fit TRBD1. V lost 0 bases and J lost 0; bases outside the gene matches: 8. CDR1 is MGHRA, CDR2 YSYEKL, per germline. The CDR3 sequence is 18 residues long. CDR3 in amino acids: CASSQDLFRGYSNQPQHF. CDR3 DNA: TGCGCCAGCAGCCAAGATCTTTTCAGGGGGTATAGCAATCAGCCCCAGCATTTT.

J is TRBJ2-7 and V is TRBV4-3, with 10 bases lining up with TRBD2. The length of the CDR3 is 18 residues. The trim removed 0 bases at V and 4 bases at J, leaving 12 bases unmatched. CDR1 LGHNA and CDR2 YSLEER come from the germline V gene. CDR3: CASSQESLAGAAPYEQYF. For the CDR3, the DNA is TGCGCCAGCAGCCAAGAGTCGCTAGCGGGGGCCGCGCCGTACGAGCAGTACTTC.